This T cell receptor beta chain stems from a study of blood T cell repertoires in COVID-19. Study-level background: T cells, B-cell-depleted T cells, or PBMCs supplied cDNA or gDNA.

In the study's own analysis: Amplifying reference gene primers gave estimates of nucleated cell counts. TCRdb's copy holds only in-frame clones and misses some; the assay was immunoSEQ multiplex PCR. D and trimming come from the DNA, and the V and J calls and clone size come from that table. The table includes around 160,000 clones, about 85% detected once. The source material was peripheral blood. The sequence came from a human donor in a cohort sampled during active COVID-19.

This chain's CDR3 is CASSLPRGPVDTQYF. The CDR3 nucleotides are TGTGCCAGCAGCTTACCGCGGGGGCCGGTAGATACGCAGTATTTT. The rearrangement links TRBV7-9 to TRBJ2-3, with D perhaps TRBD2 (7 bases). This CDR3 is built from 15 residues. Trimming pared 2 bases from V and 5 bases from J, leaving 14 bases between. Germline loops: CDR1 SEHNR, CDR2 FQNEAQ (reference sequence).